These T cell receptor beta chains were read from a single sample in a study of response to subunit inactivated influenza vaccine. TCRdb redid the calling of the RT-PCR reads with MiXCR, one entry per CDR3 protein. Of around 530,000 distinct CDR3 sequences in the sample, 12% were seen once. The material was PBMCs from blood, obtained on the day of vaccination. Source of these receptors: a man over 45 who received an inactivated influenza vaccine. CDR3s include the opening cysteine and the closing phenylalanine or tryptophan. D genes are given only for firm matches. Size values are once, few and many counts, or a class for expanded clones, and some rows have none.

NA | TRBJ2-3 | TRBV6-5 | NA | CASSLTGQLITDTQYF | TGTGCCAGCAGCTTAACTGGACAGCTAATCACAGATACGCAGTATTTT
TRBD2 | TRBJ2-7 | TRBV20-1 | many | CSASPPSGGYEQYF | TGCAGTGCTAGTCCGCCTAGCGGGGGTTACGAGCAGTACTTC
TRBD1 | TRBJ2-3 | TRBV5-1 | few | CASSYGTAILRDTQYF | TGCGCCAGCAGCTACGGGACAGCTATCCTGAGGGATACGCAGTATTTT
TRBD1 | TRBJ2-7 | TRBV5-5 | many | CASSRTTGRAYEQYF | TGTGCCAGCAGCCGGACGACAGGGAGAGCCTACGAGCAGTACTTC
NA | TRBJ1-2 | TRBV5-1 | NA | CASSLAPADRFNGYTF | TGCGCCAGCAGCTTGGCCCCCGCTGACAGGTTCAATGGCTACACCTTC
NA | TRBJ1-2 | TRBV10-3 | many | CAIMGGAAVGGYTF | TGTGCCATCATGGGAGGGGCCGCGGTAGGAGGCTACACCTTC
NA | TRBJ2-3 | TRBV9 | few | CASSPSGGSGYFLDTQYF | TGTGCCAGCAGCCCCTCGGGTGGTAGCGGATATTTTCTGGATACGCAGTATTTT
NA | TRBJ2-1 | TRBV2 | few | CASTTLWGNEQFF | TGTGCCAGCACCACCCTTTGGGGCAATGAGCAGTTCTTC
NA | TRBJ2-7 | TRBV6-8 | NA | CASSYWPPRSSYEQYF | TGTGCCAGCAGTTACTGGCCGCCCAGGAGCTCCTACGAGCAGTACTTC
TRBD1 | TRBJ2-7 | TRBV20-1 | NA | CSARVGTGVLEQYF | TGCAGTGCTAGAGTGGGGACAGGGGTGCTCGAGCAGTACTTC
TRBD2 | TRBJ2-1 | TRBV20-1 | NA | CSASREGEQFF | TGCAGTGCTAGTCGGGAGGGTGAGCAGTTCTTC
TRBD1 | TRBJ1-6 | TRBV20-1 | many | CSAYGQGSAPLHF | TGCAGTGCCTATGGACAGGGGTCGGCACCCCTCCACTTT
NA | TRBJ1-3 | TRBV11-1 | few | CASSSTHFPTDPGNTIYF | TGTGCCAGCAGCTCTACCCACTTCCCCACAGACCCTGGAAACACCATATATTTT
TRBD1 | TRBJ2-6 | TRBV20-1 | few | CSALRGQVGANVLTF | TGCAGTGCCCTAAGGGGGCAAGTTGGGGCCAACGTCCTGACTTTC
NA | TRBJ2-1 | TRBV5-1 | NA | CASSLPTFPDRTEGLGFEQFF | TGCGCCAGCAGCTTACCGACCTTCCCGGACAGAACCGAGGGGTTGGGGTTTGAGCAGTTCTTC
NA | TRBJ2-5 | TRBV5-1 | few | CASSRFGGAETQYF | TGCGCCAGCAGCAGATTCGGGGGAGCTGAGACCCAGTACTTC
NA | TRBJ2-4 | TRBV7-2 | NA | CASSLMGGENIQYF | TGTGCCAGCAGCTTGATGGGGGGCGAAAACATTCAGTACTTC
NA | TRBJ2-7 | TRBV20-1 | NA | CSARYRVEQYF | TGCAGTGCTCGATACAGGGTTGAGCAGTACTTC
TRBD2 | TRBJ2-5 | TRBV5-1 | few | CASSGGLAGAKRETQYF | TGCGCCAGCAGCGGGGGACTAGCGGGGGCCAAACGGGAGACCCAGTACTTC
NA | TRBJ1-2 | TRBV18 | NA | CASSPPEGYGYTF | TGTGCCAGCTCACCCCCGGAGGGCTATGGCTACACCTTC
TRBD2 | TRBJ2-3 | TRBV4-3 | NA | CASSQDPAGVGDTQYF | TGCGCCAGCAGCCAAGATCCAGCGGGGGTTGGAGATACGCAGTATTTT
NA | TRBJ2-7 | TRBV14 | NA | CASLKGPYYF | TGTGCCAGCTTAAAGGGACCCTACTACTTC
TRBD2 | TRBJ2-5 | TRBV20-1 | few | CSARTSGGLTQETQYF | TGCAGTGCTCGGACTAGCGGGGGACTCACTCAAGAGACCCAGTACTTC
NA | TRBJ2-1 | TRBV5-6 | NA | CASSWGERANSYNEQFF | TGTGCCAGCAGCTGGGGGGAGCGGGCAAACTCCTACAATGAGCAGTTCTTC